Listed here is a single TCR beta chain. This record belongs to a study of T cell changes during pregnancy in multiple sclerosis. CDR3 length: 17 residues. Germline values: CDR1 SGHDT, CDR2 YYEEEE. V lost 2 bases and J 4 bases, leaving 21 bases between the germline ends. Sequenced by immunoSEQ multiplex PCR; TCRdb stores in-frame clones only, minus some. The repertoire holds under 85,000 clones, with approximately 94% as singletons. This sequence joins TRBV5-6 and TRBJ2-5; the D gene is possibly TRBD2 (7 bases). The starting material was peripheral blood, obtained in the third trimester of pregnancy. The TCR comes from a female donor with multiple sclerosis, enrolled in a pregnancy study. The CDR3, as DNA: TGTGCCAGCAGCTTTGGTGGGGGGGCGGCGTCGCGAGAGACCCAGTACTTC. Its translation: CASSFGGGAASRETQYF.